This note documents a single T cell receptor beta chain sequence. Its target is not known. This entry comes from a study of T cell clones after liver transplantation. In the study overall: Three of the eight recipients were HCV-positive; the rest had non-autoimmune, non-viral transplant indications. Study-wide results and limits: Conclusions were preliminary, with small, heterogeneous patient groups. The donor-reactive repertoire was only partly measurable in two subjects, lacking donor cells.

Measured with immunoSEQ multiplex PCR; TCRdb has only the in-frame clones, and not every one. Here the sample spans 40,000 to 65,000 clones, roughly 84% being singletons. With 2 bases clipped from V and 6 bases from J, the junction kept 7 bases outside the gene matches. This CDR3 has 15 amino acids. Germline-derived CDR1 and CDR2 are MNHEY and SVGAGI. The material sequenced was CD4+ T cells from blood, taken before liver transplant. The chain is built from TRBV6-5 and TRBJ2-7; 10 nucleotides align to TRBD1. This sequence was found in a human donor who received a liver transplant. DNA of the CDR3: TGTGCCAGCAGTTACCTCGGACAGGGGGAGGGCGAGCAGTACTTC. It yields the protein CASSYLGQGEGEQYF.